This TCR beta chain originates from a study of human T cells and chemical hapten exposure. Background on the study: Affected patients, primarily female, had alopecia areata, totalis or universalis. Study-wide points: High-frequency TCRs, those above 1 in 1000, stayed the same after DPC sensitization.

The time point was: patch test 1, 2 weeks after DPC sensitization. Specified treatment: therapeutic diphenylcyclopropenone sensitization with weekly scalp DPC. The V gene end was trimmed by 4 bases and the J gene end by 0 bases; junction bases not matched to a gene: 6. Germline V lookup: CDR1 SGHTA, CDR2 FQGNSA. The CDR3 is made up of 16 amino acids. This clonotype was counted between two and nine times. Its antigen remains unknown. TCRdb itself ran the RACE reads through MiXCR, one entry per CDR3 protein. Among around 110,000 distinct CDR3 sequences listed, 9% to 14% were seen once. The specimen comprised whole blood, sampled in connection with sensitization to the hapten diphenylcyclopropenone (DPC). V usage is TRBV7-2 and J usage is TRBJ2-3; TRBD1 matches 8 bases. The sequence came from a woman aged 45-65 years with alopecia areata. Some clones in this sample may be carry-over from other donors' samples. CDR3 protein: CASSSPGGPSTDTQYF. CDR3 nucleotides: TGTGCCAGCAGCTCACCAGGGGGCCCAAGCACAGATACGCAGTATTTT.